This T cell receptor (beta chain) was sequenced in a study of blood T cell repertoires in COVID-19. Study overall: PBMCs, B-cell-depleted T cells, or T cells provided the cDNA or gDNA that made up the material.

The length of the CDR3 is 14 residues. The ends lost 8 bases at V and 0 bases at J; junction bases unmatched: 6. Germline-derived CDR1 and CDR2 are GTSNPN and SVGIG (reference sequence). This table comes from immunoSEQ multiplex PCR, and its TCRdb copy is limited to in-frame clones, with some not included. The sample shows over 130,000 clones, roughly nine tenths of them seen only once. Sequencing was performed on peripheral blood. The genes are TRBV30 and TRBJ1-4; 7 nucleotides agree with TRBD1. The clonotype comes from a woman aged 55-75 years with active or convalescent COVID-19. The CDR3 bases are TGTGCCAACCGGGACAGTGCAACTAATGAAAAACTGTTTTTT. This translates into CANRDSATNEKLFF.